This passage covers 10 T cell receptor beta chains from one sample sequenced in a study of blood T cells in healthy people across ages. Through a sample-barcoded 5' primer and a J-beta primer mix, a second PCR was run for roughly 7 to 12 cycles. TCRdb recomputed calls from the 5' RACE reads with MiXCR, one row per CDR3 protein. The sample lists about 1.1 million distinct CDR3 sequences, roughly two fifths occurring once. Source material: blood. The source is a man between 18 and 29 years old in good health.

This clonotype was counted at least ten times. V usage is TRBV24-1 and J usage is TRBJ2-1; TRBD2 matches 9 bases. The length of the CDR3 is 14 residues. The V and J ends lost 7 bases and 4 bases, in that order; junction bases with no gene match: 4. CDR1 KGHDR and CDR2 SFDVKD come from the germline V gene. The CDR3 protein is CATSSGGYYNEQFF. In DNA form, the CDR3 reads TGTGCCACCAGCAGCGGGGGGTATTACAATGAGCAGTTCTTC.

This clonotype was seen more than once but under ten times. The J gene is TRBJ1-1, the V gene TRBV12-3 or TRBV12-4; D possibly corresponds to TRBD1 (6 bases). CDR3 length: 17 residues. V gave up 5 bases and J gave up 12 bases, with 31 bases separating them. The CDR3 loop is CASSPDHWDNVERRPFF. The CDR3 region has the DNA TGTGCCAGCAGTCCCGACCACTGGGACAACGTCGAAAGGAGGCCTTTCTTT.

The CDR3 nucleotides read TGTGCCAGCAGTGTGCGGGGTTTCTCCGATACGCAGTATTTT. Its translation is CASSVRGFSDTQYF. The chain couples TRBV2 to TRBJ2-3; D possibly corresponds to TRBD2 (6 bases). V lost 4 bases and J 6 bases, leaving 14 bases between the germline ends. Germline lookup yields CDR1 SNHLY and CDR2 FYNNEI. The CDR3 sequence is 14 residues long.

The gene calls are TRBV7-2 and TRBJ2-3; unclear D gene. V lost 1 base and J lost 4, with 9 bases in between. In germline, CDR1 is SGHTA, CDR2 FQGNSA. There are 14 residues in the CDR3. The CDR3 DNA reads as TGTGCCAGCAGCTTAGGACCGATGGCAGATACGCAGTATTTT. This sequence encodes CASSLGPMADTQYF. The variable domain in full, with the rest retrieved from reference TRBV7-2 and TRBJ2-3, is GAGVSQSPSNKVTEKGKDVELRCDPISGHTALYWYRQSLGQGLEFLIYFQGNSAPDKSGLPSDRFSAERTGGSVSTLTIQRTQQEDSAVYLCASSLGPMADTQYFGPGTRLTVL.

The chain links TRBV6-2 or TRBV6-3 to TRBJ1-1, with 8 bases aligning to TRBD1. Germline V gene lookup returns CDR1 MNHEY and CDR2 SVGEGT. V shed 2 bases and J 3 bases; nucleotides not matched to a gene: 8. The CDR3 has 16 amino acids. CDR3 in amino acids: CASSYRTGLLDTEAFF. The CDR3 DNA reads as TGTGCCAGCAGTTACAGGACAGGGCTTCTTGACACTGAAGCTTTCTTT.

Only a few counts were recorded for this clonotype. The rearrangement joins TRBV7-2 to TRBJ2-4; no clear D. V was trimmed by 2 bases and J by 1 base, leaving 9 bases between them. The length of the CDR3 is 15 residues. The germline V gene encodes CDR1 SGHTA and CDR2 FQGNSA. The CDR3 bases are TGTGCCAGCAGCTTATTATCGGAGGCCAAAAACATTCAGTACTTC. Translating gives CASSLLSEAKNIQYF.

This clonotype has more than one count but fewer than ten. The chain combines TRBV7-2 with TRBJ2-3, with 10 bases identical to TRBD2. The CDR3 runs 16 residues. J was trimmed by 4 bases and V by 5 bases; bases with no gene match: 9. The germline V gene has CDR1 SGHTA and CDR2 FQGNSA. CDR3 sequence (DNA): TGTGCCAGCAGCCGTCTAGCGGGGGAGAGTTCAGATACGCAGTATTTT. As protein: CASSRLAGESSDTQYF.

This clonotype was observed a handful of times. J is TRBJ1-1 and V is TRBV20-1; D is possibly TRBD1 (6 bases). Trimming removed 5 bases from V and 5 bases from J, with 15 bases in between. CDR3 size: 13 residues. CDR1 is DFQATT, CDR2 SNEGSKA, per germline (reference sequence). The DNA for the CDR3 is TGCAGTGCTGCCCCGGGGGGGCTTACTGAAGCTTTCTTT. Protein product: CSAAPGGLTEAFF.

This chain joins TRBV20-1 and TRBJ2-1; weak D call: TRBD1 (5 bases). The end of the DNA aligns better with TRBJ2-7, so the J call may be wrong. Germline lookup yields CDR1 DFQATT and CDR2 SNEGSKA (reference sequence). The CDR3 is 15 amino acids. In DNA form, the CDR3 reads TGCAGTGCTAGAACAGGAGCAGAGCTGGGAAAGGAGCAGTACTTC. It encodes CSARTGAELGKEQYF.

This clonotype was seen a handful of times. The rearrangement uses TRBV5-1 and TRBJ2-3; tentatively, D is TRBD1 (7 bases). The CDR3 totals 16 residues. V shed 3 bases and J shed 5 bases, with 19 bases lying between them. CDR1 and CDR2 (germline): SGHRS, YFSETQ. The CDR3 region is CASSSQIRGAGDTQYF. In DNA, the CDR3 is TGCGCCAGCAGCTCTCAAATCAGGGGGGCCGGAGATACGCAGTATTTT.